What follows is one T cell receptor beta chain and its context. Its antigen is unidentified. Germline loops: CDR1 MNHEY, CDR2 SMNVEV (reference sequence). V shed 2 bases and J shed 5 bases, with 18 bases lying between them. This CDR3 is built from 17 residues. As to time point: cycle 4 day 1 (C4D1), after less than seven weeks of nivolumab. Each patient relapsed following autologous stem cell transplantation, and prior brentuximab vedotin exposure differed. Thawed PBMCs were the source of CD4+ T cells, purified by magnetic negative selection. The sample is drawn from a study of PD-1 blockade in classical Hodgkin lymphoma. General observations from the study: Exclusion was applied to patients who started nivolumab under 1 year after ASCT. The study found complete responders had baseline diversity similar to newly diagnosed patients.

The method was immunoSEQ multiplex PCR; TCRdb's version includes in-frame clones alone and lacks a portion of them. The sample yields fewer than 40,000 clones, roughly four fifths seen once. This sequence originates from a human donor with classical Hodgkin lymphoma. This chain joins TRBV27 and TRBJ2-2, with a weak D call TRBD1 (6 bases). The sample in question was CD4+ T cells from blood, obtained before the fourth cycle of nivolumab. CDR3 nucleotide sequence: TGTGCCAGCAGTTTACTCGGGACACGGGGTGGGACCGGGGAGCTGTTTTTT. Its translation is CASSLLGTRGGTGELFF.